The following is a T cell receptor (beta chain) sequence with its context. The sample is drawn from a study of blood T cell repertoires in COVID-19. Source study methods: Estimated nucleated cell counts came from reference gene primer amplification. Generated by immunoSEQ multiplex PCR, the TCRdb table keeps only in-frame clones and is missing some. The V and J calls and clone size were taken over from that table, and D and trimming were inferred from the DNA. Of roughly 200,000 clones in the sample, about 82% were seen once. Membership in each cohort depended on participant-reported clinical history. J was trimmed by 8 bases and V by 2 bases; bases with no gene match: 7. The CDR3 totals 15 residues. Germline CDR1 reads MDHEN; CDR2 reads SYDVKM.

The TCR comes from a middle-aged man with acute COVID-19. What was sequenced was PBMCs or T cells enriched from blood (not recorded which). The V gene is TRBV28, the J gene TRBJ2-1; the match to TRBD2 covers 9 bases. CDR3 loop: CASSLGLAGIYEQFF. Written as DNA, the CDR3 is TGTGCCAGCAGTTTAGGGCTAGCGGGGATTTATGAGCAGTTCTTC.